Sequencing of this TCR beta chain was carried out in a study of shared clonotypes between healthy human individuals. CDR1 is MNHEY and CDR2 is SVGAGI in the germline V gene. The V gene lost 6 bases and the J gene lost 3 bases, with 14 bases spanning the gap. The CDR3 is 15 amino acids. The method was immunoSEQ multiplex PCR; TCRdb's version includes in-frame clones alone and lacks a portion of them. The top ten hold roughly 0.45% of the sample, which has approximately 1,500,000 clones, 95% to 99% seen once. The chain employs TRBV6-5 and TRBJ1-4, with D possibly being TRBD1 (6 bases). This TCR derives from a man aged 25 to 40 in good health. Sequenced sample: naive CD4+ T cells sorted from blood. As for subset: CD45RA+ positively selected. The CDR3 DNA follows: TGTGCCAGCAGCCACGGACAGACACCTAATGAAAAACTGTTTTTT. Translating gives CASSHGQTPNEKLFF.